The 29 T cell receptor beta chains reported below all come from one sample, sequenced in a study of radiation and T cells in renal cell carcinoma. The table came from immunoSEQ multiplex PCR; TCRdb's copy has only in-frame clones and leaves some out. The sample holds around 60,000 clones; around 81% are singletons and the top ten take over 6%. Regarding time point: blood 2 weeks post-SBRT. Documented treatment: 15 Gy SBRT to primary tumor, nephrectomy 4 weeks later. The sample here was blood, taken from a patient whose treatment included radiotherapy and nephrectomy. Every receptor here comes from a man aged 55 to 70 with renal cell carcinoma.

The CDR3 reads CASSQGAGGTYEQYF. In DNA, the CDR3 is TGCGCCAGCAGCCAAGGGGCAGGGGGAACCTACGAGCAGTACTTC. V and J are TRBV4-3 and TRBJ2-7, with 7 positions matching TRBD1. V was pared by 1 base and J by 2 bases, with 5 bases of the junction left unmatched. Germline CDR1 and CDR2: LGHNA and YSLEER. This CDR3 spans 15 amino acids.

The V gene is TRBV7-6, the J gene TRBJ2-7, with D possibly being TRBD1 (6 bases). This CDR3 is 13 amino acids long. The ends were cut back, 4 bases at V and 7 bases at J, with 14 bases in the middle. The germline CDR1 and CDR2 sequences are SGHVS and FNYEAQ. The CDR3 coding sequence is TGTGCCAGCAGCTCGTCAGGGGTAGGTGAGCAGTACTTC. Translation gives CASSSSGVGEQYF. Full variable domain (remainder filled in from reference TRBV7-6 and TRBJ2-7): GAGVSQSPRYKVTKRGQDVALRCDPISGHVSLYWYRQALGQGPEFLTYFNYEAQQDKSGLPNDRFSAERPEGSISTLTIQRTEQRDSAMYRCASSSSGVGEQYFGPGTRLTVT.

The chain recombines TRBV27 with TRBJ2-6, with TRBD1 as a possible D gene (6 bases). The germline V gene has CDR1 MNHEY and CDR2 SMNVEV (reference sequence). V gave up 6 bases and J gave up 4 bases, with 13 bases separating them. The CDR3 extends over 15 amino acids. The CDR3 loop reads CASSPGQLGANVLTF. CDR3 bases: TGTGCCAGCAGCCCCGGACAGCTCGGGGCCAACGTCCTGACTTTC.

V usage is TRBV5-1 and J usage is TRBJ2-1; D remains unclear. The V gene lost 0 bases and the J gene lost 7 bases, with 8 bases spanning the gap. The CDR3 sequence is 13 residues long. The germline CDR1 and CDR2 sequences are SGHRS and YFSETQ. CDR3 DNA sequence: TGCGCCAGCAGCTTGGGTGAAAGGAATGAGCAGTTCTTC. Translation gives CASSLGERNEQFF.

The chain couples TRBV5-4 to TRBJ2-5; no reliable D call. This CDR3 comprises 11 residues. V dropped 0 bases and J dropped 5 bases, with 2 bases sitting between them. Germline assignment: CDR1 SGHNT and CDR2 YYREEE (reference sequence). CDR3 DNA sequence: TGTGCCAGCAGCTTGGAGGAGACCCAGTACTTC. It yields the protein CASSLEETQYF. The full variable domain, its missing parts supplied by reference TRBV5-4 and TRBJ2-5, is ETGVTQSPTHLIKTRGQQVTLRCSSQSGHNTVSWYQQALGQGPQFIFQYYREEENGRGNFPPRFSGLQFPNYSSELNVNALELDDSALYLCASSLEETQYFGPGTRLLVL.

The V call is TRBV7-2, the J call TRBJ2-2; no definite D call. V lost 5 bases, J lost 6 bases, and 10 bases lay in between. Per the germline V gene, CDR1 is SGHTA and CDR2 is FQGNSA. This CDR3 has 13 residues. DNA of the CDR3: TGTGCCAGCAGCCGTTTTGACGCCGGGGAGCTGTTTTTT. Its protein product is CASSRFDAGELFF.

The chain employs TRBV2 and TRBJ2-1, with TRBD2 matching 9 bases. Unmatched junction bases numbered 8, after V lost 6 bases and J lost 5 bases. The CDR3 is 15 residues long. CDR1 and CDR2 (germline): SNHLY, FYNNEI. The CDR3 coding sequence is TGTGCCAGCAGGAAAGCCGGGACTAGCCACAATGAGCAGTTCTTC. Translating gives CASRKAGTSHNEQFF.

The rearrangement links TRBV9 to TRBJ1-3; D perhaps matches TRBD1 (6 bases). Germline V gene lookup returns CDR1 SGDLS and CDR2 YYNGEE. This CDR3 has 15 amino acids. The V and J ends lost 0 bases and 4 bases respectively, with 11 bases between them. The CDR3 DNA reads as TGTGCCAGCAGCGTAGACACAGGGCCCGGAAACACCATATATTTT. This sequence encodes CASSVDTGPGNTIYF. Variable domain in full (rest from reference TRBV9 and TRBJ1-3): DSGVTQTPKHLITATGQRVTLRCSPRSGDLSVYWYQQSLDQGLQFLIQYYNGEERAKGNILERFSAQQFPDLHSELNLSSLELGDSALYFCASSVDTGPGNTIYFGEGSWLTVV.

The V and J genes are TRBV6-6 and TRBJ2-1; unclear D gene. The CDR3 runs to 15 residues. Germline CDR1 and CDR2: MNHNY and SVGAGI (reference sequence). V was shortened by 2 bases and J by 0 bases, with 8 bases between the two germline ends. The CDR3 sequence is CASSYRARSYNEQFF. The CDR3 nucleotides read TGTGCCAGCAGTTACAGGGCACGCTCCTACAATGAGCAGTTCTTC.

This clone was picked up many times. At one boundary the junction diverges from the germline segment, which might be a read error. The sample has other DNA sequences that encode this CDR3 too. V gene TRBV13 combines with J gene TRBJ2-1; maybe TRBD1 (7 bases). Germline CDR1 PRHDT, CDR2 FYEKMQ (reference sequence). The CDR3 has 13 amino acids. The CDR3 nucleotides are TGTGCCAGCAGCTCAGGGGGAGGTTACGAGCGGTTCTTC. This translates into CASSSGGGYERFF.

This clone came up once. The chain has TRBV7-2 and TRBJ1-2, with TRBD1 as a possible D gene (5 bases). Trimming took off 6 bases at V and 8 bases at J, with 16 bases between the two ends. Germline values: CDR1 SGHTA, CDR2 FQGNSA. This CDR3 is 13 amino acids long. The CDR3 protein is CASSGARVGGYTF. For the CDR3, the DNA is TGTGCCAGCAGTGGGGCCAGGGTAGGGGGCTACACCTTC.

This clone was seen a single time. This chain connects TRBV19 to TRBJ2-5; no reliable D call. Between the trimmed V and J ends, which lost 5 bases and 5 bases, there was a span of 18 bases. This CDR3 region has 15 residues. Germline assignment: CDR1 LNHDA and CDR2 SQIVND (reference sequence). The CDR3 DNA sequence: TGTGCCAGTAGTCCGGAGACCCGCGGATGGGAGACCCAGTACTTC. Its protein product is CASSPETRGWETQYF. Full variable domain (outside the CDR3, taken from reference TRBV19 and TRBJ2-5): DGGITQSPKYLFRKEGQNVTLSCEQNLNHDAMYWYRQDPGQGLRLIYYSQIVNDFQKGDIAEGYSVSREKKESFPLTVTSAQKNPTAFYLCASSPETRGWETQYFGPGTRLLVL.

The J gene is TRBJ1-3, the V gene TRBV9, with 7 bases that match TRBD1. Per the germline V gene, CDR1 is SGDLS and CDR2 is YYNGEE. V shed 4 bases and J 0 bases; nucleotides not matched to a gene: 10. The CDR3 runs to 17 residues. CDR3 DNA sequence: TGTGCCAGCAGCCCGTCAGGACAGGCCAACTCTGGAAACACCATATATTTT. Translated, it gives CASSPSGQANSGNTIYF.

The chain carries TRBV7-3 and TRBJ2-3; D remains ambiguous. Per the germline V gene, CDR1 is SGHTA and CDR2 is FQGTGA. Trimming cost V 5 bases and J 2 bases, with 2 bases left between them. The CDR3 is 11 residues long. The CDR3 DNA is TGTGCCAGCAGCAACACAGATACGCAGTATTTT. It yields the protein CASSNTDTQYF.

This clone was picked up a small number of times. V gene TRBV11-3 combines with J gene TRBJ1-1; no reliable D call. The CDR3 runs to 13 residues. Deletions cut 1 base from V and 8 bases from J, with 11 bases between. CDR1 is SGHNT, CDR2 YENEEA, per germline. CDR3 coding DNA: TGTGCCAGCAGCTTAGGCCATCGGAGCGAAGCTTTCTTT. It translates to CASSLGHRSEAFF. Looking up the rest from reference TRBV11-3 and TRBJ1-1 gives the full variable domain: EAGVVQSPRYKIIEKKQPVAFWCNPISGHNTLYWYLQNLGQGPELLIRYENEEAVDDSQLPKDRFSAERLKGVDSTLKIQPAELGDSAVYLCASSLGHRSEAFFGQGTRLTVV.

The V call is TRBV18, the J call TRBJ2-1, with D unresolved. The CDR3 spans 18 residues. V lost 0 bases, J lost 5 bases, and 20 bases lay in between. The germline gives CDR1 KGHSH, CDR2 LQKENI. The CDR3: CASSPPEAGRNKHNEQFF. The CDR3 DNA reads as TGTGCCAGCTCACCACCGGAAGCCGGTCGGAATAAACACAATGAGCAGTTCTTC.

The V and J genes are TRBV6-6 and TRBJ1-2, with no clear D. V lost 6 bases and J 9 bases, leaving 17 bases between the germline ends. Germline assignment: CDR1 MNHNY and CDR2 SVGAGI (reference sequence). The CDR3 has 13 residues. The CDR3: CASSPDGLWSYTF. The CDR3 DNA is TGTGCCAGCAGCCCCGACGGACTATGGAGCTACACCTTC.

The chain employs TRBV5-5 and TRBJ2-5; D unclear. The V and J ends lost 0 bases and 0 bases respectively, with 6 bases between them. The germline V gene encodes CDR1 SGHKS and CDR2 YYEKEE (reference sequence). There are 14 residues in the CDR3. CDR3 coding DNA: TGTGCCAGCAGCTTGGCCCCAGACCAAGAGACCCAGTACTTC. This gives the protein CASSLAPDQETQYF.

V gene TRBV5-1 combines with J gene TRBJ2-5; TRBD2 matches 13 bases. Losses at the gene ends were 4 bases for V and 5 bases for J; bases not matched to a gene: 8. The germline V gene encodes CDR1 SGHRS and CDR2 YFSETQ. This CDR3 is 16 amino acids long. The CDR3 reads CASSSTSGGAWETQYF. CDR3 nucleotide sequence: TGCGCCAGCAGCAGCACTAGCGGGGGGGCGTGGGAGACCCAGTACTTC.

The J gene is TRBJ2-2, the V gene TRBV6-1; D possibly matches TRBD1 or TRBD2 (5 bases each). The CDR3 sequence is 14 residues long. The germline V and J ends were trimmed by 8 bases and 5 bases, with 15 bases remaining between them. Germline V CDR1 and CDR2: MNHNS, SASEGT. In nucleotides, the CDR3 is TGTGCCAGCCAAGGGGACCCCCTAACCGGGGAGCTGTTTTTT. Translating it yields CASQGDPLTGELFF.

The gene calls are TRBV6-6 and TRBJ1-1, with a possible D match to TRBD1 (6 bases). CDR1 is MNHNY and CDR2 is SVGAGI in the germline V gene (reference sequence). V was cut by 4 bases and J by 2 bases, with 11 bases left in between. This CDR3 is 14 amino acids long. Written as DNA, the CDR3 is TGTGCCAGCAGTTCCCGGACAGCTAACACTGAAGCTTTCTTT. Its translation: CASSSRTANTEAFF.

The chain couples TRBV7-9 to TRBJ1-3; D may be TRBD1 (6 bases). With 4 bases removed from V and 0 bases from J, the gap between germline ends came to 13 bases. From germline, CDR1 is SEHNR and CDR2 FQNEAQ (reference sequence). The CDR3 is made up of 16 amino acids. The chain's CDR3 is CASSSRGTGSGNTIYF. The CDR3 DNA follows: TGTGCCAGCAGCTCAAGGGGGACCGGCTCTGGAAACACCATATATTTT.

The chain couples TRBV11-3 to TRBJ1-4; D gene uncertain. There are 13 residues in the CDR3. V gave up 5 bases and J gave up 5 bases, with 9 bases separating them. Germline CDR1 reads SGHNT; CDR2 reads YENEEA. In nucleotides, the CDR3 is TGTGCCAGCAGCCCCGGACCGAATGAAAAACTGTTTTTT. As protein: CASSPGPNEKLFF.

The rearrangement uses TRBV19 and TRBJ1-2, with a weak D call TRBD1 (5 bases). The V gene's germline CDR1 is LNHDA and CDR2 SQIVND (reference sequence). The CDR3 has 13 amino acids. Trimming stripped 3 bases from V and 8 bases from J, with 13 bases between. CDR3 protein: CASSIARGGGYTF. CDR3 DNA: TGTGCCAGTAGTATTGCCCGGGGCGGCGGCTACACCTTC.

This clone appeared a few times. The chain uses TRBV29-1 and TRBJ1-1, with a weak D call TRBD1 (5 bases). The V gene's germline CDR1 is SQVTM and CDR2 ANQGSEA. The ends were cut back, 4 bases at V and 11 bases at J, with 20 bases in the middle. This CDR3 is built from 13 residues. CDR3 in amino acids: CSVGAGTPAMAFF. The CDR3 region has the DNA TGCAGCGTTGGGGCCGGGACCCCTGCGATGGCTTTCTTT.

This sequence joins TRBV4-3 and TRBJ2-7; 9 bases are a match to TRBD1. Germline V CDR1 and CDR2: LGHNA, YSLEER. After removal of 0 bases from V and 5 bases from J, the junction contained 5 bases not matched to a gene. This CDR3 contains 15 residues. The CDR3 reads CASSQEGQGHDEQYF. The CDR3 DNA sequence: TGCGCCAGCAGCCAAGAGGGACAGGGTCATGACGAGCAGTACTTC.

The genes are TRBV7-2 and TRBJ1-5; the match to TRBD1 covers 8 bases. Germline V gene data show CDR1 as SGHTA and CDR2 as FQGNSA. The length of the CDR3 is 17 residues. V shed 1 base, J shed 0 bases, and the junction held 5 bases outside the gene matches. The CDR3 loop is CASSLVVQGASNQPQHF. DNA for the CDR3: TGTGCCAGCAGCTTAGTGGTTCAGGGGGCTAGCAATCAGCCCCAGCATTTT. The variable domain in full, completed from reference TRBV7-2 and TRBJ1-5, reads GAGVSQSPSNKVTEKGKDVELRCDPISGHTALYWYRQSLGQGLEFLIYFQGNSAPDKSGLPSDRFSAERTGGSVSTLTIQRTQQEDSAVYLCASSLVVQGASNQPQHFGDGTRLSIL.

In its sample, this clone was seen once. The CDR3 DNA follows: TGCAGTGCTAGAGATCGAGAAAAACTGTTTTTT. Protein sequence: CSARDREKLFF. The genes are TRBV20-1 and TRBJ1-4; D is unclear. The CDR3 loop spans 11 amino acids. Germline CDR1 DFQATT, CDR2 SNEGSKA (reference sequence). Between the trimmed V and J ends, which lost 0 bases and 8 bases, there was a span of 4 bases.

The V and J genes are TRBV9 and TRBJ2-3; TRBD2 is a possible D gene (5 bases). V lost 4 bases, J lost 2 bases, and 17 bases lay in between. CDR3 length: 16 residues. CDR1 is SGDLS, CDR2 YYNGEE, per germline. The CDR3 sequence: CASSLWGSDLTDTQYF. For the CDR3, the DNA is TGTGCCAGCAGCCTGTGGGGTAGCGACCTCACAGATACGCAGTATTTT.